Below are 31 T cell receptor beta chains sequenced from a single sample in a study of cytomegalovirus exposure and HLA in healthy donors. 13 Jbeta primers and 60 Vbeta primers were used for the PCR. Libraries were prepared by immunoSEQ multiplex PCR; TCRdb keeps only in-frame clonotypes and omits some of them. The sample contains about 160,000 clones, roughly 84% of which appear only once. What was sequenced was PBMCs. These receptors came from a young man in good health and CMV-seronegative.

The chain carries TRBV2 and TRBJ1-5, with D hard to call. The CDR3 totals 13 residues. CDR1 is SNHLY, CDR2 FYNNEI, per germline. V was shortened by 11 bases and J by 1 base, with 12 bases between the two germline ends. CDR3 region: CAGGLESNQPQHF. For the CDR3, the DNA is TGTGCCGGCGGACTCGAGAGCAATCAGCCCCAGCATTTT.

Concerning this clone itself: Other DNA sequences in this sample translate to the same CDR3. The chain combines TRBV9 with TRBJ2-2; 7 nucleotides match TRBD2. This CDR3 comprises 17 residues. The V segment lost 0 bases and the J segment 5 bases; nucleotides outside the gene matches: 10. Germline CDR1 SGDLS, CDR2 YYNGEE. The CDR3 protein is CASSVGKGFGGTGELFF. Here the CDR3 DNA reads TGTGCCAGCAGCGTAGGGAAGGGGTTCGGGGGGACCGGGGAGCTGTTTTTT.

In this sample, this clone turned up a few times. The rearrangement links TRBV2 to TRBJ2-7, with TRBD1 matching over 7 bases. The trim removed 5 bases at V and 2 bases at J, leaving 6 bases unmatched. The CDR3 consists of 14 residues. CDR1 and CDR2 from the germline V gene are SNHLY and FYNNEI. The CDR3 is CASSQYRGAYEQYF. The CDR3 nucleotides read TGTGCCAGCAGTCAATACAGGGGCGCCTACGAGCAGTACTTC.

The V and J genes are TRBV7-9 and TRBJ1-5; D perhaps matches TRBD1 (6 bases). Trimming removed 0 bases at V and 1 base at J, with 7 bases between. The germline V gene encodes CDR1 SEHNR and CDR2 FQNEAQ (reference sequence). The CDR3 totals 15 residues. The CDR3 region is CASSLAGTSNQPQHF. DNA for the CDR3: TGTGCCAGCAGCTTAGCCGGGACAAGCAATCAGCCCCAGCATTTT.

The CDR3 sequence is CATANTAPYEQYF. The CDR3 nucleotides are TGTGCCACAGCAAATACAGCCCCCTACGAGCAGTACTTC. The V call is TRBV10-3, the J call TRBJ2-7; D is ambiguous. Germline CDR1 reads ENHRY; CDR2 reads SYGVKD. Trimming took off 10 bases at V and 2 bases at J, with 15 bases between the two ends. This CDR3 is 13 amino acids long.

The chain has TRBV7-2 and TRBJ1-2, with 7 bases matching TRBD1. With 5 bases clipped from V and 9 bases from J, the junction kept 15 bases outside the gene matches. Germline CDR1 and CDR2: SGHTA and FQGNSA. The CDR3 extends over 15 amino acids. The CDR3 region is CASSLRTGQQLSYTF. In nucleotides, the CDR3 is TGTGCCAGCAGCCTCAGGACAGGCCAACAACTTAGCTACACCTTC. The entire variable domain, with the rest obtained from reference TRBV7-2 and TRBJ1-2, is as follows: GAGVSQSPSNKVTEKGKDVELRCDPISGHTALYWYRQSLGQGLEFLIYFQGNSAPDKSGLPSDRFSAERTGGSVSTLTIQRTQQEDSAVYLCASSLRTGQQLSYTFGSGTRLTVV.

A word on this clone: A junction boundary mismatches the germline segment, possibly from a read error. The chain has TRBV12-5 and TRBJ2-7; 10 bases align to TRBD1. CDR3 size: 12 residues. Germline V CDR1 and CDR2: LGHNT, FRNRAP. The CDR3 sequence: CASGFRPGQGDF. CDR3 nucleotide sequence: TGTGCTAGTGGTTTTAGGCCCGGACAGGGGGACTTC.

In DNA, the CDR3 is TGTGCCAGCAGCCGGCCCAGCGGGGAGCAGTACTTC. Protein sequence: CASSRPSGEQYF. The chain employs TRBV5-6 and TRBJ2-7; D might be TRBD2 (6 bases). Trimming shortened V by 4 bases and J by 7 bases, and 12 bases separated the two germline ends. Germline CDR1 and CDR2: SGHDT and YYEEEE. The length of the CDR3 is 12 residues.

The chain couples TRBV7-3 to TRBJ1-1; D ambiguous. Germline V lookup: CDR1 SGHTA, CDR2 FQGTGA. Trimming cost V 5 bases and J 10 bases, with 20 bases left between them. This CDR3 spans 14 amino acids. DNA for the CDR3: TGTGCCAGCAGCCGGTACCACGGTCCCCTACCAGCTTTCTTT. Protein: CASSRYHGPLPAFF.

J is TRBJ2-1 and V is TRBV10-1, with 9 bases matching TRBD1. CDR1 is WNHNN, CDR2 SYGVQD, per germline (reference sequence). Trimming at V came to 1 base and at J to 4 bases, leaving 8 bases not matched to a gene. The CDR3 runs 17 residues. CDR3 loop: CASSEWLRDREYNEQFF. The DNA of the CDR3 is TGCGCCAGCAGTGAGTGGTTAAGGGACAGGGAATACAATGAGCAGTTCTTC.

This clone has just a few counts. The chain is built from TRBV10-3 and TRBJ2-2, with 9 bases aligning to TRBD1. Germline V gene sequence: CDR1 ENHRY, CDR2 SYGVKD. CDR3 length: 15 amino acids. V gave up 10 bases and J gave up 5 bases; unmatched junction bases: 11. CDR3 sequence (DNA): TGTGCCACGAGAACACAGGGGGCTCTGACCGGGGAGCTGTTTTTT. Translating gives CATRTQGALTGELFF.

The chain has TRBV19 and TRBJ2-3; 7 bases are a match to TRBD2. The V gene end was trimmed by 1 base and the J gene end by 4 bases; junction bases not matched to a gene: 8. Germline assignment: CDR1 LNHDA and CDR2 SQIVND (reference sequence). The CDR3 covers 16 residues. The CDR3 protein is CASSIGVNSGSDTQYF. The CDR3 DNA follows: TGTGCCAGTAGTATAGGGGTGAATAGCGGGTCAGATACGCAGTATTTT.

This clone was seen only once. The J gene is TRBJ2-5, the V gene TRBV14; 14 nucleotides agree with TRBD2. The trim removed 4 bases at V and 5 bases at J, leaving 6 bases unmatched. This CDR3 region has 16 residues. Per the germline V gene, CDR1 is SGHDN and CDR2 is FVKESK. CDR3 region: CASSPRTSGRTETQYF. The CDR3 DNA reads TGTGCCAGCAGCCCTAGGACTAGCGGGAGGACGGAGACCCAGTACTTC.

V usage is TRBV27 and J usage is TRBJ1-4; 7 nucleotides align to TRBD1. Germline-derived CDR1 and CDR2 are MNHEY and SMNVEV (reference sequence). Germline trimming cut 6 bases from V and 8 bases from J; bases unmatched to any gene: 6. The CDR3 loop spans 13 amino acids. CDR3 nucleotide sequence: TGTGCCAGCAGGGGACAGAGGGGGGAAAAACTGTTTTTT. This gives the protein CASRGQRGEKLFF.

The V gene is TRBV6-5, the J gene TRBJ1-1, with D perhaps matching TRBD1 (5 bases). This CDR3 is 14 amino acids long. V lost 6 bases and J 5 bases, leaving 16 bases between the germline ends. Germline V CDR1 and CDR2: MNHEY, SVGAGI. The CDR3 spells CASSSGFGVTEAFF. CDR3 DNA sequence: TGTGCCAGCAGCTCAGGGTTTGGGGTAACTGAAGCTTTCTTT.

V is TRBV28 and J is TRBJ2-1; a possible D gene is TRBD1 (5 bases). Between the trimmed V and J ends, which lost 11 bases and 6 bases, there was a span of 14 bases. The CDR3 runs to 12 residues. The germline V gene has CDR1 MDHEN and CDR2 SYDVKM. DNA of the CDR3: TGTGCCGGATCCACAGGTAGCAATGAGCAGTTCTTC. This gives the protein CAGSTGSNEQFF.

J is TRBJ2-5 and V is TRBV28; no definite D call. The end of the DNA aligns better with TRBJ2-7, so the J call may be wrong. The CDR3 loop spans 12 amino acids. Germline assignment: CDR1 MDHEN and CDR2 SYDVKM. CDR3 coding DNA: TGTGCCAGCACCATTACCGGTTACGAGCAGTACTTC. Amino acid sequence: CASTITGYEQYF.

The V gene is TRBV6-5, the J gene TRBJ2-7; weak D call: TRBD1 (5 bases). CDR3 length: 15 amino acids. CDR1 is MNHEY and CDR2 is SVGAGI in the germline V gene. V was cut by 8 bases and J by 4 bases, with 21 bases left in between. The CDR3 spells CASPLLGHQAYEQYF. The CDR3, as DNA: TGTGCCAGCCCCCTACTCGGACATCAGGCTTACGAGCAGTACTTC.

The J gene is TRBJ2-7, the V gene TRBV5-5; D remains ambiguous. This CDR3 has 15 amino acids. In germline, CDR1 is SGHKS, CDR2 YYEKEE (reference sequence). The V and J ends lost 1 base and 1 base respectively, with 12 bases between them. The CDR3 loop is CASSLSSGNSYEQYF. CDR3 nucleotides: TGTGCCAGCAGCTTGTCGTCAGGAAATTCCTACGAGCAGTACTTC.

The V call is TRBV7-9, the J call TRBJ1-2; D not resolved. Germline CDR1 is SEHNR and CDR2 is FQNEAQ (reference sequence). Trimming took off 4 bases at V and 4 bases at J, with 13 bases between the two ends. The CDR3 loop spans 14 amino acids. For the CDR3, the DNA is TGTGCCAGCAGCTCTGGAGGGATCTCCTATGGCTACACCTTC. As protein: CASSSGGISYGYTF.

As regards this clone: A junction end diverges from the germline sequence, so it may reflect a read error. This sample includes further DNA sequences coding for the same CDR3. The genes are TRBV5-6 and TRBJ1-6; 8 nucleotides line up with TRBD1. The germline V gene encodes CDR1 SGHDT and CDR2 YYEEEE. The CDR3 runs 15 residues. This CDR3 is CASSLHDRGNSPLHF. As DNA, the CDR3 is TGTGCCAGCAGCTTACATGACAGGGGAAATTCCCCCCTCCACTTT. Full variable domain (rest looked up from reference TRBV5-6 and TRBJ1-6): DAGVTQSPTHLIKTRGQQVTLRCSPKSGHDTVSWYQQALGQGPQFIFQYYEEEERQRGNFPDRFSGHQFPNYSSELNVNALLLGDSALYLCASSLHDRGNSPLHFGNGTRLTVT.

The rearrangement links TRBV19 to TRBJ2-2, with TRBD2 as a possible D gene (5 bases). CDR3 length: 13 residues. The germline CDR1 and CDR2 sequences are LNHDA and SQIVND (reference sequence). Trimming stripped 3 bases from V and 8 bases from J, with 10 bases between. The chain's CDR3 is CASSIVERGELFF. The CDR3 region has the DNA TGTGCCAGTAGTATCGTTGAGCGGGGGGAGCTGTTTTTT.

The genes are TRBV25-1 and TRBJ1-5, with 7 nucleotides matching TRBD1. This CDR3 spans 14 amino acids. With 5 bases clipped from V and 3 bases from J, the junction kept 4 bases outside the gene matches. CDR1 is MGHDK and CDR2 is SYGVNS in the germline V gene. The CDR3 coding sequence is TGTGCCAGCAGTTACAGGGGCCTCAATCAGCCCCAGCATTTT. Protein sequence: CASSYRGLNQPQHF.

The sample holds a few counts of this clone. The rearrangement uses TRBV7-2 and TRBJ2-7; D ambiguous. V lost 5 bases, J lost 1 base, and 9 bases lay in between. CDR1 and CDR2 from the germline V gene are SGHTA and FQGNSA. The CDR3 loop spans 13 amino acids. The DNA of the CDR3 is TGTGCCAGCAGCCCATCACAGTCCTACGAGCAGTACTTC. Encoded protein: CASSPSQSYEQYF.

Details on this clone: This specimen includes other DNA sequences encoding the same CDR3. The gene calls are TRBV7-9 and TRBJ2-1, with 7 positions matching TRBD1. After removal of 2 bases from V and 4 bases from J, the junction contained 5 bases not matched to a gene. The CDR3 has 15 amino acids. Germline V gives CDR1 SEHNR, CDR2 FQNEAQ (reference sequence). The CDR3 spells CASSLTQGLYNEQFF. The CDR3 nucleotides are TGTGCCAGCAGCTTAACACAGGGGTTATACAATGAGCAGTTCTTC.

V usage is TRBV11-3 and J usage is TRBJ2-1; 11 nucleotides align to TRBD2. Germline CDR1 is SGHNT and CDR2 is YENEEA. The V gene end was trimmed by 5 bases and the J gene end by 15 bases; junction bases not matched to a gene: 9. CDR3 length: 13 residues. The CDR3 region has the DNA TGTGCCAGCAGCCACGGGGGACTAGCGGCGGCGTTCTTC. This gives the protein CASSHGGLAAAFF.

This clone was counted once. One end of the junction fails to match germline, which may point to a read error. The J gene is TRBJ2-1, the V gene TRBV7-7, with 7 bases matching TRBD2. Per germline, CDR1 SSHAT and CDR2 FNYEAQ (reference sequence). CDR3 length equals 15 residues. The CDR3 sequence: CASSTSEGSYNEQFF. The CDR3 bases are TGTGCTAGCAGCACTAGCGAGGGCTCCTACAATGAGCAGTTCTTC. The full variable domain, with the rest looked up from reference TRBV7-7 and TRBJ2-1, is GAGVSQSPRYKVTKRGQDVTLRCDPISSHATLYWYQQALGQGPEFLTYFNYEAQPDKSGLPSDRFSAERPEGSISTLTIQRTEQRDSAMYRCASSTSEGSYNEQFFGPGTRLTVL.

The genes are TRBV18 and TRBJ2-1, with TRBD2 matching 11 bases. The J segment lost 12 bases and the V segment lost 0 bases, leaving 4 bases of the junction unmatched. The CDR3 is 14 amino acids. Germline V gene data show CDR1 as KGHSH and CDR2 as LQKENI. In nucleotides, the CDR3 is TGTGCCAGCTCACCACCTAGCGGGAGGGAGTGGCAGTTCTTC. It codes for CASSPPSGREWQFF.

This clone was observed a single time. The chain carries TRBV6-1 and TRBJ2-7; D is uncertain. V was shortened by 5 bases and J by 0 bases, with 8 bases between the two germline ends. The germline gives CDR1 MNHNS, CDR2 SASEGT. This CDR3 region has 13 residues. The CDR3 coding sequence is TGTGCCAGCAGTTGGGCAGGCTCCTACGAGCAGTACTTC. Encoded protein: CASSWAGSYEQYF.

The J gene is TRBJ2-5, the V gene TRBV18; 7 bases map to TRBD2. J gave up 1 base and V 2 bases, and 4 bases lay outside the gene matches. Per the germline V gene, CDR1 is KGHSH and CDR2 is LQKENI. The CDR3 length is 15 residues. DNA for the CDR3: TGTGCCAGCTCACCATTACCTAGCGGCCAAGAGACCCAGTACTTC. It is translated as CASSPLPSGQETQYF.

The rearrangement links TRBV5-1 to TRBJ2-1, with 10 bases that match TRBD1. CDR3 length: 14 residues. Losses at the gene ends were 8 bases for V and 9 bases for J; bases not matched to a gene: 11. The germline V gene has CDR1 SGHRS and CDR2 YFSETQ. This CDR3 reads CASTDRTGGFEQFF. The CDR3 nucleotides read TGCGCCAGTACTGATCGGACAGGGGGTTTTGAGCAGTTCTTC.